This paragraph reports one T cell receptor beta chain. As yet, its antigen is unknown. The same CDR3 arises from other DNA sequences in this sample as well. The junction had 3 bases not matched to a gene; V was cut back by 4 bases and J by 0 bases. CDR3 size: 17 residues. Per the germline V gene, CDR1 is SGDLS and CDR2 is YYNGEE. This specimen comes from a study of beta chain features in type 1 diabetes. Reverse transcription of all isolated RNA meant that expressed TCRB transcripts were sequenced. Sequencing was performed with immunoSEQ multiplex PCR; in TCRdb, only in-frame clones are kept and a portion is missing. The sample consists of over 150,000 clones, over 9% of them appearing once. Study results and caveats: All four CD4+ subsets of Type 1 diabetes patients contained TCRB CDR3s that were moderately but significantly shorter.

The V and J genes are TRBV9 and TRBJ2-6; TRBD1 agrees at 11 bases. Sequenced: central memory CD4+ T cells from blood. The sequence came from a young man with type 1 diabetes. CDR3 DNA: TGTGCCAGCAGCACCGGACAGGGGGCCTCTGGGGCCAACGTCCTGACTTTC. This codes for CASSTGQGASGANVLTF.